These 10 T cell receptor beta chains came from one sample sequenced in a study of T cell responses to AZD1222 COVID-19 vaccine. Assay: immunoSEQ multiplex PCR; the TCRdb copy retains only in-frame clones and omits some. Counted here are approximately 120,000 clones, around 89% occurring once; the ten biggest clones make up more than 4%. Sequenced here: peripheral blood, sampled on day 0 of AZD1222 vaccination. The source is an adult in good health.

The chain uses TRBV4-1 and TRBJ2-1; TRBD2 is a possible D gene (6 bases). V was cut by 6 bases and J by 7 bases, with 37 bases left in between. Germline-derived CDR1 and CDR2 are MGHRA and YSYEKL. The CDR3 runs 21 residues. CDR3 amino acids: CASSWLLARAETIRRSNEQFF. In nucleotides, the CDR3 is TGCGCCAGCAGTTGGTTACTAGCACGAGCCGAAACAATCCGTCGGAGTAATGAGCAGTTCTTC.

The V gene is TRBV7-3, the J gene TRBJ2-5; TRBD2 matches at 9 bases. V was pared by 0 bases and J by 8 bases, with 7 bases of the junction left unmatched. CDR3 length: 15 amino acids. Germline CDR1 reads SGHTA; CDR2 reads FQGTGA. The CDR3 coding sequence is TGTGCCAGCAGCTTAACTGCGGGGGGGTACTACACCCAGTACTTC. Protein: CASSLTAGGYYTQYF.

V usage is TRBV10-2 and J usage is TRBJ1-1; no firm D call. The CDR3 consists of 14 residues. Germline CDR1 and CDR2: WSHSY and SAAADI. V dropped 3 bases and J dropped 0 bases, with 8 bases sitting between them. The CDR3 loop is CASSDGRVNTEAFF. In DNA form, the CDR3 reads TGCGCCAGCAGTGATGGGAGGGTGAACACTGAAGCTTTCTTT.

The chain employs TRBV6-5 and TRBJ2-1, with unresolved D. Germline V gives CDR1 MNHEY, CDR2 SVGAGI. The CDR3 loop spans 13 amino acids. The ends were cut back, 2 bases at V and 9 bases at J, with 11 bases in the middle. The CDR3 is CASSYRSISEQFF. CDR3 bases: TGTGCCAGCAGTTACCGGAGTATCAGTGAGCAGTTCTTC.

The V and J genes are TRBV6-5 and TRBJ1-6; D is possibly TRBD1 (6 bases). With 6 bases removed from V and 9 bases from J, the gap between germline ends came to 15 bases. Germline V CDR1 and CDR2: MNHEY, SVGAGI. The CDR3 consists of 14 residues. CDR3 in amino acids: CASSRDTKGSPLHF. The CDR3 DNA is TGTGCCAGCAGCCGGGACACCAAGGGTTCACCCCTCCACTTT.

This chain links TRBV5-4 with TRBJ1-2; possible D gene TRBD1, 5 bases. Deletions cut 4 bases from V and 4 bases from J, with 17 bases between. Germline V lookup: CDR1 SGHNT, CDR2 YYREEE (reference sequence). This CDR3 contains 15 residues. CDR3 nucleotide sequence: TGTGCCAGCAGCCAAGGGGCAGGGAGGGTCTATGGCTACACCTTC. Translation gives CASSQGAGRVYGYTF.

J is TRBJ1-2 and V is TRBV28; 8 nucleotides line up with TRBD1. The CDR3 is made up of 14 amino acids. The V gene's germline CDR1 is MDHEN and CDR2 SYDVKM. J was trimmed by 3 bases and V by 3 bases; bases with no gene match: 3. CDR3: CASSFRDRYYGYTF. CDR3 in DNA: TGTGCCAGCAGTTTCAGGGACAGGTACTATGGCTACACCTTC.

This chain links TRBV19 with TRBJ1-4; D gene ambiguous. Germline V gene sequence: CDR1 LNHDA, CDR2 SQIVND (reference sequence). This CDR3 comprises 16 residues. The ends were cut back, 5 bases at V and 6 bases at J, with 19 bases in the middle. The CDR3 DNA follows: TGTGCCAGTAGTCCTAATGACCGGGGAATGGATGAAAAACTGTTTTTT. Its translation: CASSPNDRGMDEKLFF.

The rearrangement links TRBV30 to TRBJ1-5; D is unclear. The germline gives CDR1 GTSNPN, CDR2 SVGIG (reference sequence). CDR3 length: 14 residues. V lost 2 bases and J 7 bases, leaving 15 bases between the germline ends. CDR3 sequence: CAWSTAVGGQPQHF. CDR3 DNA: TGTGCCTGGAGTACGGCGGTGGGCGGCCAGCCCCAGCATTTT.

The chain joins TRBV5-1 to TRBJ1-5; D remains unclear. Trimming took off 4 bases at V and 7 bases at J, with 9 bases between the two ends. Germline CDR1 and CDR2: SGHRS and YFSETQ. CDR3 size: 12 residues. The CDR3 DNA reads TGCGCCAGCAGCAAAGAGGGACAGCCCCAGCATTTT. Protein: CASSKEGQPQHF.